The 21 T cell receptor beta chains given below trace back to one sample, sequenced in a study of blood T cells in healthy people across ages. Using a J-beta primer mix together with a sample-barcoded 5' primer, a second PCR was run for roughly 7 to 12 cycles. TCRdb itself ran the 5' RACE reads through MiXCR, one entry per CDR3 protein. Of 2 million or so distinct CDR3 sequences in the sample, about 50% were seen once. What was sequenced was blood. The receptors originated from a middle-aged woman in good health.

The CDR3 reads CASRGLAGGTSWQFF. DNA of the CDR3: TGTGCCAGCAGGGGGTTGGCGGGGGGGACATCTTGGCAGTTCTTC. The chain carries TRBV3-1 and TRBJ2-1, with TRBD2 matching 9 bases. In germline, CDR1 is LGHDT, CDR2 YNNKEL (reference sequence). V shed 6 bases, J shed 12 bases, and the junction held 15 bases outside the gene matches. The CDR3 covers 15 residues.

CDR3 region: CATSNRGRSEKLFF. CDR3 in DNA: TGTGCCACCAGCAACAGGGGGCGGTCCGAAAAACTGTTTTTT. This chain connects TRBV15 to TRBJ1-4, with 9 bases identical to TRBD1. Trimming cost V 4 bases and J 8 bases; bases outside gene matches: 5. CDR1 and CDR2 (germline): LNHNV, YYDKDF (reference sequence). The CDR3 is made up of 14 amino acids.

In this sample, this clonotype turned up a few times. For the CDR3, the DNA is TGTGCCAGCTCCGCGCTACGGAATCAGCCCCAGCATTTT. This gives the protein CASSALRNQPQHF. V is TRBV6-2 or TRBV6-3 and J is TRBJ1-5; D not resolved. The CDR3 contains 13 residues. Germline-derived CDR1 and CDR2 are MNHEY and SVGEGT. The V end was cut by 8 bases, the J end by 4 bases, with 12 bases between.

This clonotype appeared a few times. V is TRBV28 and J is TRBJ2-5; 7 nucleotides agree with TRBD2. This CDR3 comprises 16 residues. The germline CDR1 and CDR2 sequences are MDHEN and SYDVKM. V dropped 4 bases and J dropped 5; count of bases not matched to a gene: 13. In DNA form, the CDR3 reads TGTGCCAGCAGTTCCCCACGGACTAGAATCAGGGAGACCCAGTACTTC. Protein sequence: CASSSPRTRIRETQYF.

This clonotype appeared a few times. The chain employs TRBV10-3 and TRBJ2-3; unclear D gene. With 2 bases removed from V and 2 bases from J, the gap between germline ends came to 8 bases. Per the germline V gene, CDR1 is ENHRY and CDR2 is SYGVKD. This CDR3 contains 14 residues. The DNA for the CDR3 is TGTGCCATCAGTGAGAGGGCAGTCACAGATACGCAGTATTTT. This sequence encodes CAISERAVTDTQYF.

For the CDR3, the DNA is TGCGCCAGCAGCCAAGACAGGGGTTACGAAAAACTGTTTTTT. Translating it yields CASSQDRGYEKLFF. The chain is built from TRBV4-1 and TRBJ1-4, with a possible D match to TRBD1 (6 bases). CDR1 and CDR2 from the germline V gene are MGHRA and YSYEKL. V was clipped by 0 bases and J by 8 bases, with 10 bases between them. The CDR3 totals 14 residues.

The chain joins TRBV5-1 to TRBJ1-2; D may be TRBD1 (5 bases). CDR3 length: 12 residues. V was clipped by 4 bases and J by 8 bases, with 12 bases between them. Germline loops: CDR1 SGHRS, CDR2 YFSETQ. The CDR3 DNA sequence: TGCGCCAGCAGCCACGGGGGGGTCGGCTACACCTTC. This encodes CASSHGGVGYTF. Full variable domain (missing parts from reference TRBV5-1 and TRBJ1-2): KAGVTQTPRYLIKTRGQQVTLSCSPISGHRSVSWYQQTPGQGLQFLFEYFSETQRNKGNFPGRFSGRQFSNSRSEMNVSTLELGDSALYLCASSHGGVGYTFGSGTRLTVV.

A few counts support this clonotype. This chain joins TRBV5-1 and TRBJ1-4, with D maybe TRBD1 (5 bases). Trimming cost V 3 bases and J 7 bases, with 13 bases left between them. Germline V gene sequence: CDR1 SGHRS, CDR2 YFSETQ. This CDR3 comprises 14 residues. CDR3: CASSYGAEGEKLFF. DNA of the CDR3: TGCGCCAGCAGCTACGGGGCAGAGGGTGAAAAACTGTTTTTT.

The rearrangement joins TRBV28 to TRBJ2-7; 9 bases map to TRBD2. Germline V gene data show CDR1 as MDHEN and CDR2 as SYDVKM. The CDR3 contains 15 residues. V gave up 5 bases and J gave up 4 bases; unmatched junction bases: 9. CDR3 protein: CASSAPASGVYEQYF. CDR3 in DNA: TGTGCCAGCAGTGCACCCGCTAGCGGGGTATACGAGCAGTACTTC.

This clonotype showed up just a few times. DNA of the CDR3: TGCGCCAGCAGCCAAGATACGGAGGGGAACGGGGAGACCCAGTACTTC. It is translated as CASSQDTEGNGETQYF. V is TRBV4-3 and J is TRBJ2-5; TRBD2 is a possible D gene (6 bases). Trimming removed 0 bases at V and 5 bases at J, with 16 bases between. The CDR3 totals 16 residues. CDR1 LGHNA and CDR2 YSLEER come from the germline V gene.

This clonotype was recorded only once. The chain employs TRBV7-3 and TRBJ1-1; D unresolved. The CDR3 sequence is 14 residues long. Germline V gene data show CDR1 as SGHTA and CDR2 as FQGTGA. The germline V and J ends were trimmed by 4 bases and 6 bases, with 15 bases remaining between them. CDR3 sequence (DNA): TGTGCCAGCAGCTATTCTCCGGCGAGGGCTGAAGCTTTCTTT. Translated, it gives CASSYSPARAEAFF. The full variable domain, its missing parts supplied by reference TRBV7-3 and TRBJ1-1, is GAGVSQTPSNKVTEKGKYVELRCDPISGHTALYWYRQSLGQGPEFLIYFQGTGAADDSGLPNDRFFAVRPEGSVSTLKIQRTERGDSAVYLCASSYSPARAEAFFGQGTRLTVV.

V gene TRBV24-1 combines with J gene TRBJ2-7, with 7 nucleotides matching TRBD1. This CDR3 is 13 amino acids long. Germline V gene lookup returns CDR1 KGHDR and CDR2 SFDVKD. V was pared by 4 bases and J by 7 bases, with 6 bases of the junction left unmatched. For the CDR3, the DNA is TGTGCCACCAGTGACCCGACAGGGAATGAGCAGTACTTC. Translation gives CATSDPTGNEQYF.

DNA of the CDR3: TGTGCCAGCAGTTTAGATGGGGGGGCGAGGAACTATGGCTACACCTTC. This encodes CASSLDGGARNYGYTF. V and J are TRBV28 and TRBJ1-2; D perhaps matches TRBD1 (6 bases). In germline, CDR1 is MDHEN, CDR2 SYDVKM. The CDR3 spans 16 residues. The V gene lost 2 bases and the J gene lost 2 bases, with 15 bases spanning the gap.

This chain links TRBV7-2 with TRBJ2-1; the D gene is possibly TRBD1 (6 bases). V was pared by 5 bases and J by 1 base, with 12 bases between. Germline V gives CDR1 SGHTA, CDR2 FQGNSA. This CDR3 contains 15 residues. This CDR3 reads CASSRDRRSYNEQFF. CDR3 DNA sequence: TGTGCCAGCAGCCGCGACAGGAGATCCTACAATGAGCAGTTCTTC.

Only a few counts were recorded for this clonotype. V usage is TRBV4-1 and J usage is TRBJ1-3; TRBD1 might be the D (5 bases). The V and J ends lost 1 base and 1 base respectively, with 8 bases between them. From germline, CDR1 is MGHRA and CDR2 YSYEKL. The CDR3 runs 15 residues. The CDR3 sequence is CASSQASGSGNTIYF. The CDR3, as DNA: TGCGCCAGCAGCCAAGCCTCAGGGTCTGGAAACACCATATATTTT.

J is TRBJ2-5 and V is TRBV9, with a weak D call TRBD2 (6 bases). Germline CDR1 SGDLS, CDR2 YYNGEE. Trimming took 3 bases from V and 2 from J, leaving 14 bases between them. This CDR3 is built from 15 residues. The CDR3 loop is CASSARDGLQETQYF. As DNA, the CDR3 is TGTGCCAGCAGCGCGCGGGACGGACTACAAGAGACCCAGTACTTC.

The genes are TRBV6-4 and TRBJ2-4, with TRBD1 identical over 7 bases. This CDR3 spans 17 amino acids. V lost 0 bases to trimming and J lost 0 bases; unmatched junction nucleotides: 5. Germline V lookup: CDR1 MRHNA, CDR2 SNTAGT. For the CDR3, the DNA is TGTGCCAGCAGTGACTCCGGGACAGTCATAGCCAAAAACATTCAGTACTTC. Translation: CASSDSGTVIAKNIQYF.

With regard to this clonotype: At one end the junction does not follow the germline gene, possibly because of a read error. This chain joins TRBV7-9 and TRBJ1-2, with 9 bases that match TRBD1. This CDR3 comprises 14 residues. Germline V lookup: CDR1 SEHNR, CDR2 FQNEAQ (reference sequence). The CDR3 bases are TGTGCCAGCAGCCTCATACGGGACAGGGATGGCTACATCTTC. Its translation: CASSLIRDRDGYIF.

The V call is TRBV6-6, the J call TRBJ2-3, with D perhaps TRBD2 (7 bases). The CDR3 length is 15 residues. Deletions cut 6 bases from V and 2 bases from J, with 15 bases between. Germline V gene sequence: CDR1 MNHNY, CDR2 SVGAGI (reference sequence). CDR3 amino acids: CASREGGGDTDTQYF. The CDR3 DNA is TGTGCCAGCAGAGAAGGGGGAGGGGACACAGATACGCAGTATTTT.

This sequence joins TRBV4-3 and TRBJ2-5; TRBD2 agrees at 12 bases. Per germline, CDR1 LGHNA and CDR2 YSLEER. The V and J ends lost 1 base and 11 bases, in that order; junction bases with no gene match: 8. This CDR3 contains 15 residues. The CDR3: CASSQGLAGDNEQYF. CDR3 bases: TGCGCCAGCAGCCAAGGACTAGCGGGAGACAATGAGCAGTACTTC.

The chain links TRBV7-2 to TRBJ1-2; tentatively, D is TRBD1 (6 bases). The CDR3 consists of 14 residues. Per germline, CDR1 SGHTA and CDR2 FQGNSA. Trimming took off 4 bases at V and 2 bases at J, with 11 bases between the two ends. CDR3 protein: CASSSHQGNYGYTF. CDR3 nucleotides: TGTGCCAGCAGCTCCCATCAGGGGAACTATGGCTACACCTTC.